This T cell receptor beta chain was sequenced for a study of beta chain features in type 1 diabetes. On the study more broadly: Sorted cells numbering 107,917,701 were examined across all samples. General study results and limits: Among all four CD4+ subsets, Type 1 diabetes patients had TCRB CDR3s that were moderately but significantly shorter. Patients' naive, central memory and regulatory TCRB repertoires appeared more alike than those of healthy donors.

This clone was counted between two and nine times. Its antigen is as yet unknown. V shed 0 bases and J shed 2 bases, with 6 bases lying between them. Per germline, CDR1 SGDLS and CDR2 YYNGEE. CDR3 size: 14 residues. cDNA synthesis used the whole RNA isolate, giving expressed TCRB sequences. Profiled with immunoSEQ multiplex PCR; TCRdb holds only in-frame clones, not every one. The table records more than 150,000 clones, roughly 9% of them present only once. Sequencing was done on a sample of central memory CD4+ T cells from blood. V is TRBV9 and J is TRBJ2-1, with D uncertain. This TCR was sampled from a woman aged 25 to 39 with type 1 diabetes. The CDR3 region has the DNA TGTGCCAGCAGCGTAGGGAGTACCTACAATGAGCAGTTCTTC. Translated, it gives CASSVGSTYNEQFF.